The 17 T cell receptor beta chains listed next were all sequenced from one sample in a study of blood T cell repertoires in COVID-19. TCRdb keeps only in-frame clones here, not all; method: immunoSEQ multiplex PCR. This sample carries some 60,000 clones, around 82% of them seen once, and the ten largest clones take 9.6%. The material sequenced was peripheral blood. These receptors were collected from a man at least 80 years old with COVID-19, enrolled during active disease.

The CDR3 is CASSELRGSHEQYV. The CDR3 coding sequence is TGTGCCAGCAGTGAACTTCGTGGGAGTCACGAGCAGTACGTC. The rearrangement links TRBV2 to TRBJ2-7, with D perhaps TRBD2 (5 bases). Germline assignment: CDR1 SNHLY and CDR2 FYNNEI. V dropped 2 bases and J dropped 5 bases, with 13 bases sitting between them. This CDR3 has 14 amino acids.

The chain joins TRBV6-6 to TRBJ1-1; the D gene is possibly TRBD1 (5 bases). The CDR3 length is 15 residues. The germline gives CDR1 MNHNY, CDR2 SVGAGI (reference sequence). V lost 5 bases and J lost 1, with 14 bases in between. This CDR3 is CASSAQQVKNTEAFF. In DNA, the CDR3 is TGTGCCAGCAGTGCACAACAGGTAAAGAACACTGAAGCTTTCTTT.

V gene TRBV19 combines with J gene TRBJ1-5; D unclear. Deletions cut 6 bases from V and 0 bases from J, with 9 bases between. CDR3 length: 14 residues. CDR1 is LNHDA, CDR2 SQIVND, per germline (reference sequence). For the CDR3, the DNA is TGTGCCAGTAGGCCAGTCGATAGCAATCAGCCCCAGCATTTT. Translated: CASRPVDSNQPQHF.

V gene TRBV3-1 (or the pseudogene TRBV3-2) combines with J gene TRBJ1-6; weak D call: TRBD1 (6 bases). The CDR3 has 14 residues. V was pared by 2 bases and J by 9 bases, with 11 bases between. Germline V lookup: CDR1 LGHDT, CDR2 YNNKEL (reference sequence). In DNA form, the CDR3 reads TGTGCCAGCAGCCAATCGACAGGTAGTTCACCCCTCCACTTT. It yields the protein CASSQSTGSSPLHF.

The V call is TRBV6-2 or TRBV6-3, the J call TRBJ1-1, with D possibly TRBD1 on 5 matching bases. Trimming removed 2 bases at V and 4 bases at J, with 11 bases between. The CDR3 is made up of 14 amino acids. CDR1 MNHEY and CDR2 SVGEGT come from the germline V gene. The CDR3 spells CASSYVRVGTEAFF. The CDR3 coding sequence is TGTGCCAGCAGTTACGTCAGGGTAGGCACTGAAGCTTTCTTT.

In this sample, this clone turned up a few times. The rearrangement joins TRBV18 to TRBJ1-2; D is unclear. The CDR3 has 15 amino acids. The germline CDR1 and CDR2 sequences are KGHSH and LQKENI. Trimming stripped 2 bases from V and 8 bases from J, with 18 bases between. CDR3 region: CASSPREVVLSGYTF. The CDR3 region has the DNA TGTGCCAGCTCACCAAGGGAGGTGGTTCTGTCGGGCTACACCTTC.

This chain uses TRBV13 with TRBJ2-7, with a possible D match to TRBD2 (6 bases). CDR3 length: 16 amino acids. Trimming left V 4 bases short and J 1 base short, with 17 bases between. Germline V lookup: CDR1 PRHDT, CDR2 FYEKMQ (reference sequence). The CDR3 sequence: CASSSRDSVTSYEQYV. The CDR3 DNA sequence: TGTGCCAGCAGCTCGCGGGACTCAGTGACGTCCTACGAGCAGTACGTC.

The genes are TRBV19 and TRBJ1-4; D unresolved. Germline CDR1 and CDR2: LNHDA and SQIVND (reference sequence). The CDR3 extends over 15 amino acids. Trimming stripped 5 bases from V and 0 bases from J, with 10 bases between. The CDR3 here is CASSPVVATNEKLFF. The CDR3 DNA reads as TGTGCCAGTAGTCCCGTAGTTGCAACTAATGAAAAACTGTTTTTT.

V is TRBV4-2 and J is TRBJ1-5, with a tentative D call TRBD1 (6 bases). Trimming left V 0 bases short and J 4 bases short, with 13 bases between. CDR3 length equals 16 residues. CDR1 and CDR2 from the germline V gene are LGHNA and YNFKEQ. For the CDR3, the DNA is TGTGCCAGCAGCCAAGATCCCGGGACACTTAATCAGCCCCAGCATTTT. Translating gives CASSQDPGTLNQPQHF.

The V call is TRBV9, the J call TRBJ1-2, with a possible D match to TRBD1 (5 bases). Trimming took off 1 base at V and 4 bases at J, with 5 bases between the two ends. The CDR3 is made up of 12 amino acids. The germline gives CDR1 SGDLS, CDR2 YYNGEE. CDR3 DNA: TGTGCCAGCAGCGTACAGGGCTATGGCTACACCTTC. Amino acid sequence: CASSVQGYGYTF.

The V and J genes are TRBV12-3 or TRBV12-4 and TRBJ2-3; D unclear. The CDR3 contains 13 residues. Trimming cost V 7 bases and J 8 bases, with 16 bases left between them. The CDR3 reads CASTRAGQSTQYF. The CDR3 DNA sequence: TGTGCCAGCACCAGAGCAGGCCAAAGTACGCAGTATTTT.

The chain has TRBV4-1 and TRBJ1-1, with TRBD1 as a possible D gene (5 bases). From germline, CDR1 is MGHRA and CDR2 YSYEKL. Deletions cut 3 bases from V and 1 base from J, with 18 bases between. The CDR3 contains 17 residues. The CDR3 spells CASSHPEGRGGNTEAFF. The CDR3 DNA reads TGCGCCAGCAGCCACCCAGAAGGGCGGGGGGGGAACACTGAAGCTTTCTTT.

This clone was detected only a few times. The genes are TRBV5-1 and TRBJ1-1, with TRBD1 as a possible D gene (5 bases). CDR3 length: 14 amino acids. The germline V gene has CDR1 SGHRS and CDR2 YFSETQ. V gave up 2 bases and J gave up 4 bases, with 12 bases separating them. The CDR3 is CASSFGTSGTEAFF. The CDR3 region has the DNA TGCGCCAGCAGCTTCGGGACTAGCGGCACTGAAGCTTTCTTT. The full variable domain, rest sourced from reference TRBV5-1 and TRBJ1-1, is KAGVTQTPRYLIKTRGQQVTLSCSPISGHRSVSWYQQTPGQGLQFLFEYFSETQRNKGNFPGRFSGRQFSNSRSEMNVSTLELGDSALYLCASSFGTSGTEAFFGQGTRLTVV.

Here the CDR3 DNA reads TGCGCCAGTCGGGTAGGTCTGGCGGGGTCAGATACGCAGTATTTT. Its translation is CASRVGLAGSDTQYF. This rearrangement joins TRBV5-1 to TRBJ2-3; the D gene is possibly TRBD2 (6 bases). This CDR3 is 15 amino acids long. V shed 8 bases and J shed 4 bases, with 20 bases lying between them. Germline CDR1 is SGHRS and CDR2 is YFSETQ.

The rearrangement joins TRBV6-5 to TRBJ1-2; TRBD1 aligns across 8 bases. V was clipped by 6 bases and J by 4 bases; unmatched bases: 4. CDR1 is MNHEY and CDR2 is SVGAGI in the germline V gene. This CDR3 is built from 13 residues. The chain's CDR3 is CASSSGQGYGYTF. The CDR3, as DNA: TGTGCCAGCAGCAGCGGACAGGGCTATGGCTACACCTTC.

This clone was seen a few times. The V and J genes are TRBV6-5 and TRBJ1-4; TRBD1 matches 11 bases. Germline lookup yields CDR1 MNHEY and CDR2 SVGAGI. The CDR3 length is 15 residues. After removal of 4 bases from V and 8 bases from J, the junction contained 6 bases not matched to a gene. The CDR3 loop reads CASSSRTGGEEKLFF. CDR3 bases: TGTGCCAGCAGTTCTCGGACAGGGGGCGAGGAAAAACTGTTTTTT.

CDR3 loop: CASSARSNSPLHF. CDR3 sequence (DNA): TGTGCCAGCAGCGCCCGGAGTAATTCACCCCTCCACTTT. The chain links TRBV9 to TRBJ1-6; D gene unclear. CDR1 is SGDLS, CDR2 YYNGEE, per germline. This CDR3 contains 13 residues. Trimming pared 3 bases from V and 6 bases from J, leaving 7 bases between.